This T cell receptor (beta chain) was sequenced for a study of OX40 agonist ivuxolimab in advanced cancers. The sample holds one count of this clone. The V end was cut by 6 bases, the J end by 6 bases, with 12 bases between. CDR3 length: 13 amino acids. Germline V CDR1 and CDR2: SEHNR, FQNEAQ (reference sequence). With baseline, cycle 4 day 1, and cycle 7 day 1 as timepoints, blood was sampled. Method: immunoSEQ multiplex PCR; TCRdb's copy keeps in-frame clones and lacks some. This table holds 94,000 or so clones, 84% found once. The material sequenced was CD4+ or CD8+ T cells sorted from blood, taken in a trial of the OX40 agonist ivuxolimab. The gene calls are TRBV7-9 and TRBJ2-1; the D gene is possibly TRBD2 (6 bases). This clonotype was sampled from an adult with an advanced solid tumor such as melanoma, head and neck, liver or kidney cancer. DNA for the CDR3: TGTGCCAGCAGAGGGTCCGGGGGCAATGAGCAGTTCTTC. The encoded protein is CASRGSGGNEQFF.